This T cell receptor (beta chain) was obtained from a study of blood T cell repertoires in COVID-19. Whole-study context: T cells, B-cell-depleted T cells, or PBMCs provided the cDNA or gDNA that served as material.

The study recruited people aged about 18 to 95 years across approximately 24 US areas. Original data processing: The assay estimated nucleated cells by amplifying reference gene primers. Data came from immunoSEQ multiplex PCR; TCRdb stores just in-frame clones and leaves some out. V and J calls and clone size are those listed in that table; D and trimming were worked out from the DNA. The sample lists 250,000 to 300,000 clones, just over 90% seen once, with about 2.1% in the top ten. The junction had 5 bases not matched to a gene; V was cut back by 3 bases and J by 0 bases. Germline CDR1 SGHVS, CDR2 FQNEAQ. The CDR3 spans 16 residues.

The chain joins TRBV7-8 to TRBJ1-3, with 7 bases identical to TRBD1. The receptor was derived from a woman aged 40-49 years with acute COVID-19. Sequencing was carried out using PBMCs or T cells enriched from blood (not recorded which). Written as DNA, the CDR3 is TGTGCCAGCAGCTTGGGACAGCCTTCCTCTGGAAACACCATATATTTT. This encodes CASSLGQPSSGNTIYF.